What follows are 20 T cell receptor beta chains derived from one specimen sequenced in a study of OX40 agonist ivuxolimab in advanced cancers. Here immunoSEQ multiplex PCR was the method, and the copy in TCRdb shows in-frame clones only, minus some. The data contain approximately 80,000 clones, more than 75% of them singletons. This specimen consisted of CD4+ or CD8+ T cells sorted from blood, obtained in a trial of the OX40 agonist ivuxolimab. The origin of the receptors is an adult with an advanced solid tumor such as melanoma, head and neck, liver or kidney cancer.

The chain uses TRBV18 and TRBJ2-1, with D possibly being TRBD2 (5 bases). The CDR3 covers 14 residues. Germline V gives CDR1 KGHSH, CDR2 LQKENI. Trimming cost V 5 bases and J 4 bases, with 12 bases left between them. The CDR3 spells CASSSLSGYNEQFF. The CDR3, as DNA: TGTGCCAGCTCATCCCTCTCGGGGTACAATGAGCAGTTCTTC.

This clone has only a few counts. The chain uses TRBV2 and TRBJ2-1; D is ambiguous. Trimming removed 4 bases from V and 0 bases from J, with 13 bases in between. Germline lookup yields CDR1 SNHLY and CDR2 FYNNEI. The CDR3 length is 16 residues. CDR3 sequence: CASSGEQQSSYNEQFF. In nucleotides, the CDR3 is TGTGCCAGCAGTGGGGAACAGCAGAGCTCCTACAATGAGCAGTTCTTC.

The chain joins TRBV7-8 to TRBJ2-1, with D perhaps matching TRBD2 (5 bases). Germline V CDR1 and CDR2: SGHVS, FQNEAQ. The CDR3 has 16 residues. Trimming removed 5 bases at V and 3 bases at J, with 17 bases between. CDR3 sequence reads: CASSPADLLLYNEQFF. The CDR3 DNA reads TGTGCCAGCAGCCCTGCGGACTTGTTACTCTACAATGAGCAGTTCTTC. Combining the CDR3 with reference TRBV7-8 and TRBJ2-1 gives the whole variable domain GAGVSQSPRYKVAKRGQDVALRCDPISGHVSLFWYQQALGQGPEFLTYFQNEAQLDKSGLPSDRFFAERPEGSVSTLKIQRTQQEDSAVYLCASSPADLLLYNEQFFGPGTRLTVL.

This clone has a single count. V usage is TRBV10-2 and J usage is TRBJ2-2; D perhaps matches TRBD1 (6 bases). V was cut by 8 bases and J by 0 bases, with 10 bases left in between. The CDR3 runs 14 residues. CDR1 WSHSY and CDR2 SAAADI come from the germline V gene. The CDR3 protein is CASLRTANTGELFF. CDR3 DNA: TGCGCCAGCCTAAGGACAGCGAACACCGGGGAGCTGTTTTTT.

This sequence joins TRBV2 and TRBJ1-4, with 7 bases fitting TRBD1. V dropped 4 bases and J dropped 5; count of bases not matched to a gene: 4. CDR1 is SNHLY and CDR2 is FYNNEI in the germline V gene. The CDR3 is made up of 14 amino acids. CDR3 protein: CASSATGVNEKLFF. The DNA of the CDR3 is TGTGCCAGCAGTGCTACAGGGGTGAATGAAAAACTGTTTTTT. Full variable domain (outside the CDR3, taken from reference TRBV2 and TRBJ1-4): EPEVTQTPSHQVTQMGQEVILRCVPISNHLYFYWYRQILGQKVEFLVSFYNNEISEKSEIFDDQFSVERPDGSNFTLKIRSTKLEDSAMYFCASSATGVNEKLFFGSGTQLSVL.

V gene TRBV21-1 combines with J gene TRBJ2-7; no DNA check was done on the table's D call, TRBD2. TRBV21-1 is given as a pseudogene. The CDR3 is 14 residues long. CDR3 amino acids: CASSKVCLSYEQYF. The DNA for the CDR3 is TGTGCCAGCAGCAAAGTCTGTCTCTCCTACGAGCAGTACTTC.

The rearrangement joins TRBV27 to TRBJ2-7; D remains unclear. The ends were cut back, 0 bases at V and 0 bases at J, with 6 bases in the middle. From germline, CDR1 is MNHEY and CDR2 SMNVEV (reference sequence). The CDR3 totals 14 residues. CDR3 in amino acids: CASSLSPGSYEQYF. The CDR3, as DNA: TGTGCCAGCAGTTTATCCCCCGGCTCCTACGAGCAGTACTTC.

The rearrangement joins TRBV7-7 to TRBJ2-2; D is tentatively TRBD1 or TRBD2 (5 bases each). V shed 5 bases and J shed 4 bases, with 11 bases lying between them. Germline values: CDR1 SSHAT, CDR2 FNYEAQ (reference sequence). The CDR3 is 14 residues long. In DNA form, the CDR3 reads TGTGCCAGCAGCAGGGACGGCCCCACCGGGGAGCTGTTTTTT. This sequence encodes CASSRDGPTGELFF.

The V and J genes are TRBV11-1 and TRBJ2-1; TRBD2 might be the D (6 bases). Trimming shortened V by 3 bases and J by 6 bases, and 18 bases separated the two germline ends. The CDR3 consists of 16 residues. CDR1 is SGHAT, CDR2 FQDESV, per germline (reference sequence). CDR3 sequence (DNA): TGTGCCAGCAGCTTGGTTCTTAGCGGCGCCCTCAATGAGCAGTTCTTC. It is translated as CASSLVLSGALNEQFF.

The J gene is TRBJ1-1, the V gene TRBV7-9; 7 nucleotides line up with TRBD1. This CDR3 spans 14 amino acids. The V segment lost 5 bases and the J segment 4 bases; nucleotides outside the gene matches: 7. Germline values: CDR1 SEHNR, CDR2 FQNEAQ (reference sequence). CDR3 nucleotide sequence: TGTGCCAGCAGCAAAGACAGGGCGAGCACTGAAGCTTTCTTT. It specifies CASSKDRASTEAFF.

The chain combines TRBV11-1 with TRBJ1-1; D is unclear. This CDR3 is 14 amino acids long. The germline CDR1 and CDR2 sequences are SGHAT and FQDESV (reference sequence). V dropped 1 base and J dropped 0 bases, with 6 bases sitting between them. The CDR3 spells CASSLGHLNTEAFF. CDR3 nucleotide sequence: TGTGCCAGCAGCTTAGGGCACTTGAACACTGAAGCTTTCTTT.

The chain has TRBV7-9 and TRBJ2-1; D remains unclear. Trimming took off 3 bases at V and 9 bases at J, with 9 bases between the two ends. The germline V gene encodes CDR1 SEHNR and CDR2 FQNEAQ (reference sequence). This CDR3 comprises 12 residues. Here the CDR3 reads CASSFESPEQFF. The CDR3, as DNA: TGTGCCAGCAGCTTCGAAAGTCCTGAGCAGTTCTTC.

V usage is TRBV11-2 and J usage is TRBJ2-7; D is ambiguous. This CDR3 comprises 16 residues. Trimming pared 6 bases from V and 5 bases from J, leaving 23 bases between. Per germline, CDR1 SGHAT and CDR2 FQNNGV. The chain's CDR3 is CASSRLPGSKTHEQYF. In DNA, the CDR3 is TGTGCCAGCAGTCGCCTTCCTGGTAGCAAGACCCACGAGCAGTACTTC.

The chain is built from TRBV6-1 and TRBJ2-4, with 10 bases that match TRBD1. The germline V gene has CDR1 MNHNS and CDR2 SASEGT. The V and J ends lost 0 bases and 13 bases, in that order; junction bases with no gene match: 9. This CDR3 has 15 amino acids. In nucleotides, the CDR3 is TGTGCCAGCAGTGAAGCCCCGACAGGGGGCATCCCCCAGTACTTC. Amino acids: CASSEAPTGGIPQYF.

The chain uses TRBV6-5 and TRBJ2-5; TRBD2 is a possible D gene (5 bases). This CDR3 is built from 13 residues. Looked up from germline, CDR1 is MNHEY and CDR2 is SVGAGI. V was shortened by 8 bases and J by 5 bases, with 15 bases between the two germline ends. The CDR3 reads CASARARGETQYF. CDR3 DNA sequence: TGTGCCAGCGCGCGGGCCCGGGGTGAGACCCAGTACTTC.

J is TRBJ2-1 and V is TRBV2; 12 positions match TRBD2. CDR1 SNHLY and CDR2 FYNNEI come from the germline V gene. The CDR3 totals 16 residues. V lost 6 bases, J lost 2 bases, and 5 bases stayed unmatched. CDR3 in amino acids: CASSPTSGRTYNEQFF. CDR3 DNA: TGTGCCAGCAGCCCCACTAGCGGGAGGACCTACAATGAGCAGTTCTTC.

Here the CDR3 DNA reads TGTGCCAGCAGCTTAGGACAGGGGACCTACAATGAGCAGTTCTTC. This encodes CASSLGQGTYNEQFF. The chain is built from TRBV7-3 and TRBJ2-1; 9 bases fit TRBD1. Losses at the gene ends were 2 bases for V and 2 bases for J; bases not matched to a gene: 1. The CDR3 sequence is 15 residues long. Germline V lookup: CDR1 SGHTA, CDR2 FQGTGA.

V usage is TRBV6-4 and J usage is TRBJ2-3; TRBD2 matches at 7 bases. Germline CDR1 reads MRHNA; CDR2 reads SNTAGT. The CDR3 is 20 amino acids. V shed 4 bases and J 2 bases; nucleotides not matched to a gene: 21. CDR3 amino acids: CASSGLAGAGPGGVTDTQYF. CDR3 nucleotides: TGTGCCAGCAGTGGGTTAGCGGGTGCGGGCCCGGGAGGCGTCACAGATACGCAGTATTTT.

This chain joins TRBV6-5 and TRBJ1-1; the D is unclear. The V end lost 6 bases, the J end lost 0 bases, and 8 bases lay between the germline ends. The CDR3 is 13 residues long. The germline V gene has CDR1 MNHEY and CDR2 SVGAGI. CDR3 bases: TGTGCCAGCAGATCCTTGTTGAACACTGAAGCTTTCTTT. This gives the protein CASRSLLNTEAFF.

The rearrangement links TRBV6-6 to TRBJ2-2; no firm D call. Trimming stripped 0 bases from V and 7 bases from J, with 3 bases between. The CDR3 has 12 residues. CDR1 and CDR2 from the germline V gene are MNHNY and SVGAGI (reference sequence). CDR3 loop: CASSYSDGELFF. The CDR3 region has the DNA TGTGCCAGCAGTTACTCAGACGGGGAGCTGTTTTTT.